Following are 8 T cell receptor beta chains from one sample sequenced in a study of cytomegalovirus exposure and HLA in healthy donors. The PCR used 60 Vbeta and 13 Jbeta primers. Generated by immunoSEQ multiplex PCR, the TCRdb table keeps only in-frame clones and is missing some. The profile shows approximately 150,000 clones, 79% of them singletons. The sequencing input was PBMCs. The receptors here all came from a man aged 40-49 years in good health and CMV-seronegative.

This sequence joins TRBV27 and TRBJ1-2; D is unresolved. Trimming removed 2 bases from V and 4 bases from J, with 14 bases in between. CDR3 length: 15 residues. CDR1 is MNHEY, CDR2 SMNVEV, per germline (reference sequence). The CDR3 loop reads CASSLGPKAGYGYTF. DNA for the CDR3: TGTGCCAGCAGTTTAGGCCCTAAGGCGGGCTATGGCTACACCTTC.

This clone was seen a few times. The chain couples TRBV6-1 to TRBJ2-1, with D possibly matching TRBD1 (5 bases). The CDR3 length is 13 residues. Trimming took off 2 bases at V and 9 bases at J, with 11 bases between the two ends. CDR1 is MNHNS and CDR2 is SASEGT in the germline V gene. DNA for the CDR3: TGTGCCAGCAGTGAACTCAGGGCGACTGAGCAGTTCTTC. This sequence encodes CASSELRATEQFF.

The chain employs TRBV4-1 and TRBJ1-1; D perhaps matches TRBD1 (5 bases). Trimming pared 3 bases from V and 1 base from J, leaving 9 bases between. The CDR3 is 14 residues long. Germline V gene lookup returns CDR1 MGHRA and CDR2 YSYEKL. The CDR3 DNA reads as TGCGCCAGCAGCCAGGGAAGGGGGAACACTGAAGCTTTCTTT. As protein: CASSQGRGNTEAFF.

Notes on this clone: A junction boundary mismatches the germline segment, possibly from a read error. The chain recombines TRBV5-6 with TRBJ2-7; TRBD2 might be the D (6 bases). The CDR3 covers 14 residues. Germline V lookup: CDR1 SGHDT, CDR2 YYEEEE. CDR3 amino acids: CASSSSSRRGSRVF. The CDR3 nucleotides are TGTGCCAGCAGCTCCAGCTCAAGGCGGGGCAGTCGGGTCTTC.

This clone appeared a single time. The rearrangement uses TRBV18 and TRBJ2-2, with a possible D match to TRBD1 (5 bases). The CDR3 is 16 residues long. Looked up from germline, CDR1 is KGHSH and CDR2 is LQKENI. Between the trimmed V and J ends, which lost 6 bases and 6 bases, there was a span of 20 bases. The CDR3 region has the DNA TGTGCCAGCTCCCCCACACAGGATTCCGGACCCGGGGAGCTGTTTTTT. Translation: CASSPTQDSGPGELFF.

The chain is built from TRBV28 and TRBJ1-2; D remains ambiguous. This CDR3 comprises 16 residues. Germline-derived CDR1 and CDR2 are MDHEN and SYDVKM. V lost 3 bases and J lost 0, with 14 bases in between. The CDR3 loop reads CASSFTRYRANYGYTF. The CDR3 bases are TGTGCCAGCAGTTTTACCAGGTACCGAGCTAACTATGGCTACACCTTC.

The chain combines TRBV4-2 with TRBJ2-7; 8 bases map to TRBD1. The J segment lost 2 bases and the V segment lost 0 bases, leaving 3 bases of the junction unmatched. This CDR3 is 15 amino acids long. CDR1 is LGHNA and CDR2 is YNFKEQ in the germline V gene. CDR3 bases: TGTGCCAGCAGCCAAGATCGGACAGGGACCTACGAGCAGTACTTC. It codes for CASSQDRTGTYEQYF.

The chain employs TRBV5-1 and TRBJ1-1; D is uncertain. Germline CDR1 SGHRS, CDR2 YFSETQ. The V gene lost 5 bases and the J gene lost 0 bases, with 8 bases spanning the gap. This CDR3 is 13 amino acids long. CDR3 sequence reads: CASRYSVNTEAFF. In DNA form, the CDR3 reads TGCGCCAGCAGGTATTCGGTGAACACTGAAGCTTTCTTT.